Given below is one T cell receptor beta chain in context. Its antigen is unidentified. This sample stems from a study of siplizumab effects on memory and regulatory T cells. Study-wide findings and caveats: No assignable naive or memory phenotype existed for roughly 75-97% of proliferating CD4+ or CD8+ clones. Naive T cells were seemingly more diverse than memory cells, and major contributions to the alloresponse seemed to be made by them.

The protocol was immunoSEQ multiplex PCR, while the TCRdb copy is restricted to in-frame clones and leaves out a portion. The sample lists 120,000 or so clones, roughly 92% occurring once. Source material: CD4+ T cells sorted from blood. The clonotype comes from a human donor in good health.

The CDR3 DNA reads as TGTGCCAGCAGTCCCATGGACAGGGCGGAAGAGACCCAGTACTTC. This sequence encodes CASSPMDRAEETQYF. V and J are TRBV27 and TRBJ2-5; TRBD1 matches at 8 bases. V lost 5 bases and J lost 3; bases outside the gene matches: 8. Germline V lookup: CDR1 MNHEY, CDR2 SMNVEV (reference sequence). This CDR3 spans 15 amino acids.